This T cell receptor (beta chain) was observed in a study of cytomegalovirus exposure and HLA in healthy donors. Points from the study as a whole: Reportedly, diagnosis of cytomegalovirus status by the classifier showed high specificity and sensitivity.

Turning to this clone: Its antigen is unknown.

Libraries were prepared by immunoSEQ multiplex PCR; TCRdb keeps only in-frame clonotypes and omits some of them. The sample consists of 85,000 to 95,000 clones, 96% of them appearing once. V was clipped by 5 bases and J by 5 bases; unmatched bases: 8. This CDR3 spans 15 amino acids. Per germline, CDR1 MGHDK and CDR2 SYGVNS. The chain is built from TRBV25-1 and TRBJ1-4, with 7 bases identical to TRBD1. The clonotype was recovered from a man younger than 30 in good health and CMV-seronegative. The specimen sequenced was PBMCs. The CDR3 loop reads CASSPKGQLNEKLFF. As DNA, the CDR3 is TGTGCCAGCAGTCCCAAGGGACAGCTAAATGAAAAACTGTTTTTT.